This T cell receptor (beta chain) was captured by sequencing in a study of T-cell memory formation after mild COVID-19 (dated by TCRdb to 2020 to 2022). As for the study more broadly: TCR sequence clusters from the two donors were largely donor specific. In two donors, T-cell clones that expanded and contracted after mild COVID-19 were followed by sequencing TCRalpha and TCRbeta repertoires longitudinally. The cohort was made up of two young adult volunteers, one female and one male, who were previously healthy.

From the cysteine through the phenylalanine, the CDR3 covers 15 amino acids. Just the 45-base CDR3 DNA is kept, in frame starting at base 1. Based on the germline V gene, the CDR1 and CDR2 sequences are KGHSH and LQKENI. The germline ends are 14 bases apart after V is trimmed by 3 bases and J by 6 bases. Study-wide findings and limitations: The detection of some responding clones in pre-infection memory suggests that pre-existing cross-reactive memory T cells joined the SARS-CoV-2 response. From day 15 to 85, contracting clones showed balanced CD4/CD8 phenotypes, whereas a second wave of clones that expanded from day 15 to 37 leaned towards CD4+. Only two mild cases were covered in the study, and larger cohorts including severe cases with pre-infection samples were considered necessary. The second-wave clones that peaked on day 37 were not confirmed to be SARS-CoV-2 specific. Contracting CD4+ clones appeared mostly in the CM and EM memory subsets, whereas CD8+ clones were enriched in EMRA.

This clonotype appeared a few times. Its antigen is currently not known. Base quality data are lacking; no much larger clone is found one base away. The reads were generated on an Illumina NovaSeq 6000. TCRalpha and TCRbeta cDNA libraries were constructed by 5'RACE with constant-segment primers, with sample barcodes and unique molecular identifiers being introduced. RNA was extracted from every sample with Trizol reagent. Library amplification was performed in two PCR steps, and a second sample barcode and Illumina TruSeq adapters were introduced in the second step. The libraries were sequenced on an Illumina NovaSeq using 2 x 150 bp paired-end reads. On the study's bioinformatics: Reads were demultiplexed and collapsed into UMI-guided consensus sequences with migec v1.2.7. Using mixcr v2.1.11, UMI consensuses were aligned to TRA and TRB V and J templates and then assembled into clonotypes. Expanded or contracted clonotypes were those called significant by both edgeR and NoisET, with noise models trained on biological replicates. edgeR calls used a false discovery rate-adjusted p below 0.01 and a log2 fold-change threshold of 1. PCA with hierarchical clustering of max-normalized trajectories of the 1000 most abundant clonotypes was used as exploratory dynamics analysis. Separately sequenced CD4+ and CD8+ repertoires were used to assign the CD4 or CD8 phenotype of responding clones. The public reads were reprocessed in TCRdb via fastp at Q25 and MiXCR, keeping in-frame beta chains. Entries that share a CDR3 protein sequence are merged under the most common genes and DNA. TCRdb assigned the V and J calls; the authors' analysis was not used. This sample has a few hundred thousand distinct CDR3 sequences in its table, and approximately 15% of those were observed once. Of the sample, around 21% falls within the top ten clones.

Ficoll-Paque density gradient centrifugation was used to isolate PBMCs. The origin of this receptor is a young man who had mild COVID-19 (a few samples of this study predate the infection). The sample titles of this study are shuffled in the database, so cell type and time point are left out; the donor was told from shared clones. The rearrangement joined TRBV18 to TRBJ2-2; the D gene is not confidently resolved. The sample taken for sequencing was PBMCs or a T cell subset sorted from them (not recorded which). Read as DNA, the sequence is TGTGCCAGCTCACCTCAGGCCCGGGTCCCCGGGGAGCTGTTTTTT. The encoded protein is CASSPQARVPGELFF.